Listed here are 9 T cell receptor beta chains from one sample, sequenced in a study of a mutant IDH1 vaccine in newly diagnosed glioma. The time point denotes: week 11, during vaccination. Each dose delivered 300 ug of mutant IDH1 20-mer peptide subcutaneously with imiquimod. Sequenced by immunoSEQ multiplex PCR; TCRdb stores in-frame clones only, minus some. The data hold approximately 110,000 clones, with approximately 87% observed a single time. No antigen has been assigned to these receptors. The material was PBMCs, obtained from a glioma patient whose treatment included an IDH1 peptide vaccine. The receptors were sampled from a woman between 45 and 65 years old with glioma.

The CDR3 DNA reads as TGTGCCAGCAGCCCCCGCCGGGACAGGGTCTACGAGCAGTACTTC. Protein product: CASSPRRDRVYEQYF. V usage is TRBV6-6 and J usage is TRBJ2-7; TRBD1 matches 9 bases. Germline V lookup: CDR1 MNHNY, CDR2 SVGAGI (reference sequence). The CDR3 has 15 residues. V gave up 6 bases and J gave up 3 bases; unmatched junction bases: 9.

V and J are TRBV5-4 and TRBJ2-3; the match to TRBD2 covers 7 bases. This CDR3 region has 16 residues. Germline CDR1 SGHNT, CDR2 YYREEE (reference sequence). J gave up 0 bases and V 1 base, and 5 bases lay outside the gene matches. The CDR3 protein is CASSLYSGASTDTQYF. The CDR3 DNA is TGTGCCAGCAGCTTGTACAGCGGGGCTAGCACAGATACGCAGTATTTT.

V usage is TRBV28 and J usage is TRBJ2-5; weak D call: TRBD1 (5 bases). Per germline, CDR1 MDHEN and CDR2 SYDVKM. The V gene lost 4 bases and the J gene lost 4 bases, with 10 bases spanning the gap. The CDR3 spans 13 residues. DNA of the CDR3: TGTGCCAGCAGTTCCAGGGTCGCAGAGACCCAGTACTTC. The encoded protein is CASSSRVAETQYF.

This chain connects TRBV19 to TRBJ1-5, with no clear D. The V end was cut by 5 bases, the J end by 0 bases, with 5 bases between. The CDR3 loop spans 13 amino acids. Germline V CDR1 and CDR2: LNHDA, SQIVND (reference sequence). In DNA, the CDR3 is TGTGCCAGTAGTCTGAATAGCAATCAGCCCCAGCATTTT. Its translation is CASSLNSNQPQHF.

The J gene is TRBJ1-3, the V gene TRBV28; D is uncertain. Trimming stripped 7 bases from V and 3 bases from J, with 13 bases between. The CDR3 contains 14 residues. CDR1 is MDHEN, CDR2 SYDVKM, per germline. The CDR3 sequence is CASTPPKGGNTIYF. In nucleotides, the CDR3 is TGTGCCAGCACCCCCCCGAAGGGTGGAAACACCATATATTTT.

This chain uses TRBV5-1 with TRBJ2-3; D gene unclear. The CDR3 contains 14 residues. V lost 2 bases, J lost 2 bases, and 9 bases lay in between. The germline V gene has CDR1 SGHRS and CDR2 YFSETQ. The CDR3 nucleotides read TGCGCCAGCAGCTTAGGCGCTACCACAGATACGCAGTATTTT. It translates to CASSLGATTDTQYF.

V usage is TRBV7-9 and J usage is TRBJ1-5; D is unresolved. This CDR3 contains 13 residues. Germline lookup yields CDR1 SEHNR and CDR2 FQNEAQ (reference sequence). V lost 2 bases and J 7 bases, leaving 9 bases between the germline ends. The DNA for the CDR3 is TGTGCCAGCAGCTTATCCGGGAGGCAGCCCCAGCATTTT. Translated: CASSLSGRQPQHF.

This rearrangement joins TRBV6-5 to TRBJ2-1; D is uncertain. This CDR3 is built from 14 residues. Trimming removed 5 bases from V and 2 bases from J, with 10 bases in between. From germline, CDR1 is MNHEY and CDR2 SVGAGI. CDR3 coding DNA: TGTGCCAGCAGTCGTGGCCCTCCCTACAATGAGCAGTTCTTC. Translating gives CASSRGPPYNEQFF.

The J gene is TRBJ1-2, the V gene TRBV5-1, with unresolved D. The length of the CDR3 is 12 residues. Germline V gene sequence: CDR1 SGHRS, CDR2 YFSETQ. V gave up 0 bases and J gave up 4 bases, with 4 bases separating them. DNA of the CDR3: TGCGCCAGCAGCTTGGAAGCCTATGGCTACACCTTC. This sequence encodes CASSLEAYGYTF. The complete variable domain, with remaining parts taken from reference TRBV5-1 and TRBJ1-2, reads KAGVTQTPRYLIKTRGQQVTLSCSPISGHRSVSWYQQTPGQGLQFLFEYFSETQRNKGNFPGRFSGRQFSNSRSEMNVSTLELGDSALYLCASSLEAYGYTFGSGTRLTVV.